The next 9 T cell receptor beta chains were all read from a single sample in a study of a mutant IDH1 vaccine in newly diagnosed glioma. Some clones are missing from TCRdb's copy, which holds only in-frame ones; the method was immunoSEQ multiplex PCR. This sample has tens of thousands of clones, with approximately 79% found just once. These receptors' targets are unknown. Time point denoted: week 47, end of study. The vaccine gave 300 ug of a 20-mer mutant IDH1 peptide subcutaneously per dose. Sequences were derived from PBMCs, sampled from a glioma patient whose treatment included an IDH1 peptide vaccine. All receptors come from a man younger than 35 with glioma. Some clones in this sample may be carry-over from other donors' samples.

The chain carries TRBV29-1 and TRBJ2-5; D gene ambiguous. Germline V gene data show CDR1 as SQVTM and CDR2 as ANQGSEA. Trimming shortened V by 2 bases and J by 5 bases, and 3 bases separated the two germline ends. This CDR3 contains 10 residues. CDR3 sequence (DNA): TGCAGCGTTGAAAGGGAGACCCAGTACTTC. Its protein product is CSVERETQYF.

The chain recombines TRBV7-2 with TRBJ1-2; 9 nucleotides match TRBD1. Losses at the gene ends were 5 bases for V and 8 bases for J; bases not matched to a gene: 12. This CDR3 region has 15 residues. The germline V gene has CDR1 SGHTA and CDR2 FQGNSA. The CDR3 loop reads CASSARTGVENGYTF. The CDR3 DNA follows: TGTGCCAGCAGCGCCCGGACAGGGGTGGAGAACGGCTACACCTTC.

V gene TRBV9 combines with J gene TRBJ2-2, with a possible D match to TRBD2 (6 bases). CDR3 length equals 16 residues. The V gene lost 0 bases and the J gene lost 5 bases, with 14 bases spanning the gap. CDR1 is SGDLS and CDR2 is YYNGEE in the germline V gene. CDR3 in amino acids: CASSVGWGGGTGELFF. Written as DNA, the CDR3 is TGTGCCAGCAGCGTAGGATGGGGAGGTGGAACCGGGGAGCTGTTTTTT.

This clone was seen a few times. The chain recombines TRBV19 with TRBJ1-1; no clear D. The CDR3 has 13 residues. Germline CDR1 reads LNHDA; CDR2 reads SQIVND (reference sequence). V lost 6 bases to trimming and J lost 3 bases, with 11 bases between them. CDR3 coding DNA: TGTGCCAGTAGCTGGCAAGAGGACACTGAAGCTTTCTTT. This translates into CASSWQEDTEAFF.

The genes are TRBV7-9 and TRBJ2-7, with 8 nucleotides matching TRBD2. V shed 4 bases and J 0 bases; nucleotides not matched to a gene: 8. Per germline, CDR1 SEHNR and CDR2 FQNEAQ (reference sequence). CDR3 length: 16 residues. This CDR3 reads CASSSRSGTSSYEQYF. Here the CDR3 DNA reads TGTGCCAGCAGCTCTCGTAGCGGGACTTCCTCCTACGAGCAGTACTTC.

This clone was counted a few times. The chain carries TRBV27 and TRBJ1-1; the D is unclear. The germline V gene encodes CDR1 MNHEY and CDR2 SMNVEV (reference sequence). This CDR3 has 15 amino acids. With 8 bases removed from V and 1 base from J, the gap between germline ends came to 17 bases. In nucleotides, the CDR3 is TGTGCCAGCGGATCATTCGGTACCCCGAACACTGAAGCTTTCTTT. As protein: CASGSFGTPNTEAFF.

The chain combines TRBV5-5 with TRBJ2-7; the match to TRBD2 covers 11 bases. Germline assignment: CDR1 SGHKS and CDR2 YYEKEE (reference sequence). This CDR3 contains 15 residues. V was clipped by 0 bases and J by 2 bases; unmatched bases: 1. This chain's CDR3 is CASSLELAGAYEQYF. CDR3 bases: TGTGCCAGCAGCTTGGAACTAGCGGGAGCCTACGAGCAGTACTTC.

This chain joins TRBV5-4 and TRBJ1-2, with TRBD1 matching over 8 bases. CDR1 is SGHNT, CDR2 YYREEE, per germline (reference sequence). This CDR3 has 15 amino acids. V dropped 2 bases and J dropped 4; count of bases not matched to a gene: 7. CDR3 nucleotide sequence: TGTGCCAGCAGCTTAGGAGGACAGGGAGGCTATGGCTACACCTTC. Translating it yields CASSLGGQGGYGYTF.

The rearrangement links TRBV19 to TRBJ2-7; TRBD1 matches at 11 bases. J gave up 5 bases and V 6 bases, and 6 bases lay outside the gene matches. CDR1 LNHDA and CDR2 SQIVND come from the germline V gene (reference sequence). The CDR3 extends over 14 amino acids. In DNA, the CDR3 is TGTGCCAGTAGCCCGGGACAGGGGGGCGACGAGCAGTACTTC. Its protein product is CASSPGQGGDEQYF.